The 10 T cell receptor beta chains listed next were all sequenced from one sample in a study of blood T cell repertoires in COVID-19 (TCRdb year 2020). Library construction relied on the immunoSEQ multiplex PCR assay. The immuneACCESS repertoire file appears here via TCRdb, limited to in-frame rearrangements. These files lack a portion of the clones; in checked studies, under half of the deficit traces to unresolved V genes, and the cause of the others is not known. This sample holds around 130,000 clones; approximately 86% were observed only once. The ten biggest clones cover 2.3% of the sample. The sequenced sample consisted of PBMCs or T cells enriched from blood (not recorded which). These receptors came from a woman aged 50 to 65 who had recovered from COVID-19.

The V call is TRBV7-8, the J call TRBJ2-7, with 9 bases matching TRBD1. The CDR3 runs 15 residues. Germline trimming cut 4 bases from V and 6 bases from J; bases unmatched to any gene: 10. Looked up from germline, CDR1 is SGHVS and CDR2 is FQNEAQ. CDR3 residues: CASSSSGTGPAEQYF. Here the CDR3 DNA reads TGTGCCAGCAGCTCCTCCGGGACAGGGCCAGCCGAGCAGTACTTC.

V and J are TRBV9 and TRBJ1-4; tentatively, D is TRBD1 (5 bases). This CDR3 comprises 15 residues. Trimming left V 3 bases short and J 7 bases short, with 16 bases between. Germline values: CDR1 SGDLS, CDR2 YYNGEE. The CDR3 DNA sequence: TGTGCCAGCAGCGGGGGAGACCCCGGGGGTGAAAAACTGTTTTTT. It encodes CASSGGDPGGEKLFF.

This chain joins TRBV11-2 and TRBJ2-3; D might be TRBD1 (6 bases). CDR3 length: 16 amino acids. CDR1 SGHAT and CDR2 FQNNGV come from the germline V gene. V was clipped by 2 bases and J by 4 bases, with 16 bases between them. In nucleotides, the CDR3 is TGTGCCAGCAGCTTAAGACAGGCTTTCCAATCAGATACGCAGTATTTT. Translating it yields CASSLRQAFQSDTQYF.

The rearrangement joins TRBV3-1 (or the pseudogene TRBV3-2) to TRBJ2-2; TRBD2 is a possible D gene (7 bases). Germline V gives CDR1 LGHDT, CDR2 YNNKEL (reference sequence). Trimming took 4 bases from V and 1 from J, leaving 10 bases between them. The CDR3 contains 15 residues. The CDR3 is CASSRGGGNTGELFF. CDR3 nucleotide sequence: TGTGCCAGCAGCCGGGGGGGCGGGAACACCGGGGAGCTGTTTTTT.

The chain uses TRBV6-5 and TRBJ1-1, with D possibly being TRBD1 (5 bases). With 7 bases removed from V and 5 bases from J, the gap between germline ends came to 20 bases. The germline V gene encodes CDR1 MNHEY and CDR2 SVGAGI. The CDR3 is 15 residues long. CDR3 region: CASIQVPYAGTEAFF. CDR3 bases: TGTGCCAGCATCCAGGTTCCTTACGCAGGGACTGAAGCTTTCTTT.

The chain employs TRBV9 and TRBJ2-1; 12 bases match TRBD2. The CDR3 loop spans 14 amino acids. CDR1 SGDLS and CDR2 YYNGEE come from the germline V gene. J gave up 9 bases and V 4 bases, and 5 bases lay outside the gene matches. The CDR3 region has the DNA TGTGCCAGCAGCCCCCGGACTAGCGGGGTTGAGCAGTTCTTC. Translating gives CASSPRTSGVEQFF.

The chain recombines TRBV11-2 with TRBJ2-7; TRBD1 aligns across 8 bases. CDR1 and CDR2 (germline): SGHAT, FQNNGV. The J segment lost 2 bases and the V segment lost 5 bases, leaving 11 bases of the junction unmatched. The CDR3 consists of 16 residues. Here the CDR3 DNA reads TGTGCCAGCAGCCCATCGACAGGGGCAATCACCTACGAGCAGTACTTC. This codes for CASSPSTGAITYEQYF.

The chain is built from TRBV2 and TRBJ1-4; D is unresolved. This CDR3 comprises 15 residues. Trimming took 6 bases from V and 5 from J, leaving 16 bases between them. The germline CDR1 and CDR2 sequences are SNHLY and FYNNEI. CDR3 bases: TGTGCCAGCAGAGTCGGGATCCCTCAAAATGAAAAACTGTTTTTT. As protein: CASRVGIPQNEKLFF.

This chain uses TRBV10-1 with TRBJ2-3; 7 bases map to TRBD2. The CDR3 is made up of 13 amino acids. Germline CDR1 and CDR2: WNHNN and SYGVQD (reference sequence). V shed 6 bases and J 3 bases; nucleotides not matched to a gene: 3. The CDR3 spells CASSAGATDTQYF. DNA of the CDR3: TGCGCCAGCAGCGCGGGAGCTACAGATACGCAGTATTTT.

V gene TRBV27 combines with J gene TRBJ2-4; TRBD1 might be the D (6 bases). This CDR3 spans 14 amino acids. Per germline, CDR1 MNHEY and CDR2 SMNVEV (reference sequence). Between the trimmed V and J ends, which lost 5 bases and 3 bases, there was a span of 11 bases. This CDR3 is CASSLGQNKNIQYF. The CDR3 nucleotides read TGTGCCAGCAGTCTTGGACAGAACAAAAACATTCAGTACTTC.